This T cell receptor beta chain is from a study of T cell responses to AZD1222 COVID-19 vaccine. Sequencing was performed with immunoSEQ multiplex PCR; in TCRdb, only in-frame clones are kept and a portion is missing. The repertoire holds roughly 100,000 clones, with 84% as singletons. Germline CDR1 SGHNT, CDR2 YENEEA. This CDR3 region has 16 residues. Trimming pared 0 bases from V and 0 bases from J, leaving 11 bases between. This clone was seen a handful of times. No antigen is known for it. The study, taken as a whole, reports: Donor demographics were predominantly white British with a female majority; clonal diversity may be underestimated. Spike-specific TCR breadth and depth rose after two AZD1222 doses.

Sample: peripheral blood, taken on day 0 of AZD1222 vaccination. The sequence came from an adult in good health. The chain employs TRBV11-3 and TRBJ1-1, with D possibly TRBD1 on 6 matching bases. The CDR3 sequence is CASSLEGTSMNTEAFF. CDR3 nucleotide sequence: TGTGCCAGCAGCTTAGAGGGGACATCTATGAACACTGAAGCTTTCTTT. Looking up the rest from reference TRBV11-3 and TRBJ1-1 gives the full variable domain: EAGVVQSPRYKIIEKKQPVAFWCNPISGHNTLYWYLQNLGQGPELLIRYENEEAVDDSQLPKDRFSAERLKGVDSTLKIQPAELGDSAVYLCASSLEGTSMNTEAFFGQGTRLTVV.